This TCR beta chain derives from a study of cytomegalovirus exposure and HLA in healthy donors. This clone occurred a few times. Its antigen remains unknown. The CDR3 totals 14 residues. Trimming cost V 5 bases and J 4 bases, with 11 bases left between them. CDR1 and CDR2 (germline): WNHNN, SYGVQD (reference sequence). PCR used 60 Vbeta primers and 13 Jbeta primers. Assay: immunoSEQ multiplex PCR; the TCRdb copy retains only in-frame clones and omits some. The sample records 110,000 to 150,000 clones, about 70% being singletons. Study results and limitations: TCR beta chains associated with HLA were, in a later analysis, more clonally expanded than equally common others.

The sequenced material came from PBMCs. This rearrangement joins TRBV10-1 to TRBJ2-2; D is perhaps TRBD1 (5 bases). The receptor was isolated from a woman aged 40 to 50 in good health and CMV-seronegative. The CDR3 region is CASSMQGVTGELFF. The CDR3 coding sequence is TGCGCCAGCAGTATGCAGGGTGTCACCGGGGAGCTGTTTTTT.